Below, 21 T cell receptor beta chains from the same sample are listed, as sequenced in a study of CD8 T cells in acute hepatitis C reinfection. Sequenced by immunoSEQ multiplex PCR; TCRdb stores in-frame clones only, minus some. Of approximately 41,000 clones in the sample, 85% to 90% were seen once. Time point defined: naive CD8 control sorted from an acute-time-point sample. The sample comprised naive CD8+ T cells from PBMCs. These receptors were taken from a man aged 30 to 45 with chronic hepatitis C.

The V and J genes are TRBV9 and TRBJ1-4, with D unresolved. Germline V gene lookup returns CDR1 SGDLS and CDR2 YYNGEE. The length of the CDR3 is 14 residues. V lost 1 base and J 5 bases, leaving 9 bases between the germline ends. CDR3 bases: TGTGCCAGCAGCGTATCAGGATCCAATGAAAAACTGTTTTTT. Translation gives CASSVSGSNEKLFF.

V is TRBV10-2 and J is TRBJ2-5; TRBD2 matches 11 bases. The trim removed 5 bases at V and 3 bases at J, leaving 17 bases unmatched. The CDR3 totals 19 residues. The germline V gene encodes CDR1 WSHSY and CDR2 SAAADI. Written as DNA, the CDR3 is TGCGCCAGCAGTCCCGGGTTTAGCGGGAGGGCCGCTACAGAAGAGACCCAGTACTTC. Amino acid sequence: CASSPGFSGRAATEETQYF.

This clone has a single count. CDR3 residues: CASSHRDTEAFF. CDR3 nucleotide sequence: TGCGCCAGCAGCCACAGGGACACTGAAGCTTTCTTT. The chain carries TRBV4-1 and TRBJ1-1; a possible D gene is TRBD1 (5 bases). V shed 3 bases and J shed 3 bases, with 5 bases lying between them. Germline loops: CDR1 MGHRA, CDR2 YSYEKL. CDR3 length: 12 amino acids.

The gene calls are TRBV2 and TRBJ1-4, with D perhaps matching TRBD1 (5 bases). Germline V gene sequence: CDR1 SNHLY, CDR2 FYNNEI. V was trimmed by 6 bases and J by 1 base, leaving 12 bases between them. The CDR3 covers 15 residues. The CDR3 spells CASRAGFGTNEKLFF. In DNA, the CDR3 is TGTGCCAGCAGAGCAGGGTTTGGAACTAATGAAAAACTGTTTTTT.

This chain joins TRBV10-3 and TRBJ1-2; D ambiguous. Trimming removed 10 bases at V and 7 bases at J, with 25 bases between. CDR3 length equals 15 residues. Germline V gene data show CDR1 as ENHRY and CDR2 as SYGVKD. CDR3 nucleotide sequence: TGTGCCACCTGGGGAAACAGTGACCGAGGAGGTGGCTACACCTTC. It translates to CATWGNSDRGGGYTF.

The chain couples TRBV5-4 to TRBJ1-2; the D gene is possibly TRBD1 (5 bases). The CDR3 runs to 12 residues. Germline values: CDR1 SGHNT, CDR2 YYREEE (reference sequence). V was clipped by 1 base and J by 12 bases, with 13 bases between them. The CDR3 DNA is TGTGCCAGCAGCTTGCGGACATTGGGCCACACCTTC. Residues: CASSLRTLGHTF.

The V gene is TRBV27, the J gene TRBJ1-1; no clear D gene. With 3 bases removed from V and 1 base from J, the gap between germline ends came to 12 bases. The CDR3 covers 15 residues. Per the germline V gene, CDR1 is MNHEY and CDR2 is SMNVEV (reference sequence). The CDR3 bases are TGTGCCAGCAGTTTCCTTAGGACGGAGAACACTGAAGCTTTCTTT. Residues: CASSFLRTENTEAFF.

This chain uses TRBV11-2 with TRBJ2-3; D is unclear. V lost 4 bases to trimming and J lost 4 bases, with 18 bases between them. The CDR3 extends over 16 amino acids. Germline V gene data show CDR1 as SGHAT and CDR2 as FQNNGV. As DNA, the CDR3 is TGTGCCAGCAGCTCCCTTGGACGGTCCGCCTCAGATACGCAGTATTTT. The encoded protein is CASSSLGRSASDTQYF.

This clone was seen once. The chain links TRBV7-9 to TRBJ1-1, with 9 nucleotides matching TRBD1. The CDR3 covers 16 residues. Per germline, CDR1 SEHNR and CDR2 FQNEAQ (reference sequence). V lost 5 bases to trimming and J lost 0 bases; unmatched junction nucleotides: 7. The DNA for the CDR3 is TGTGCCAGCAGCCGTGACAGGGGGGAGCTGAACACTGAAGCTTTCTTT. Encoded protein: CASSRDRGELNTEAFF.

The rearrangement joins TRBV15 to TRBJ1-1; no firm D call. Trimming pared 0 bases from V and 7 bases from J, leaving 9 bases between. CDR3 size: 13 residues. Germline-derived CDR1 and CDR2 are LNHNV and YYDKDF (reference sequence). CDR3 sequence: CATSRELVNEAFF. CDR3 DNA sequence: TGTGCCACCAGCAGAGAGTTGGTGAATGAAGCTTTCTTT.

The chain couples TRBV11-2 to TRBJ1-4, with a possible D match to TRBD1 (6 bases). Germline V gene lookup returns CDR1 SGHAT and CDR2 FQNNGV. The length of the CDR3 is 13 residues. Trimming took off 6 bases at V and 7 bases at J, with 12 bases between the two ends. CDR3 protein: CASRSGAGEKLFF. In DNA, the CDR3 is TGTGCCAGCAGATCAGGGGCTGGTGAAAAACTGTTTTTT.

This rearrangement joins TRBV9 to TRBJ2-5; tentatively, D is TRBD1 (6 bases). The end of the DNA fits TRBJ2-7 better, so the J call may be wrong. This CDR3 comprises 14 residues. Looked up from germline, CDR1 is SGDLS and CDR2 is YYNGEE. The CDR3 bases are TGTGCCAGCAGCGTAGGTTCGGACAGCTACGAGCAGTACTTC. Its protein product is CASSVGSDSYEQYF.

The V call is TRBV9, the J call TRBJ2-1, with D tentatively TRBD1 (5 bases). Germline V gene sequence: CDR1 SGDLS, CDR2 YYNGEE. There are 12 residues in the CDR3. With 2 bases removed from V and 9 bases from J, the gap between germline ends came to 9 bases. The CDR3 DNA follows: TGTGCCAGCAGCGTTCGACAGAGTGAGCAGTTCTTC. Its translation is CASSVRQSEQFF.

The J gene is TRBJ2-7, the V gene TRBV7-6; D is uncertain. The CDR3 sequence is 15 residues long. CDR1 SGHVS and CDR2 FNYEAQ come from the germline V gene. Trimming took 0 bases from V and 0 from J, leaving 9 bases between them. CDR3 sequence: CASSLAPGSSYEQYF. CDR3 in DNA: TGTGCCAGCAGCTTAGCGCCAGGCAGCTCCTACGAGCAGTACTTC.

V usage is TRBV11-2 and J usage is TRBJ2-1; 7 nucleotides line up with TRBD1. This CDR3 is built from 12 residues. Germline trimming cut 3 bases from V and 8 bases from J; bases unmatched to any gene: 1. Germline assignment: CDR1 SGHAT and CDR2 FQNNGV. The CDR3 is CASSFTGDEQFF. Here the CDR3 DNA reads TGTGCCAGCAGCTTCACAGGGGATGAGCAGTTCTTC.

The chain links TRBV6-5 to TRBJ1-2, with 7 nucleotides matching TRBD1. Per the germline V gene, CDR1 is MNHEY and CDR2 is SVGAGI. V shed 6 bases, J shed 6 bases, and the junction held 13 bases outside the gene matches. The CDR3 runs 15 residues. CDR3 residues: CASSLTGQPLNGYTF. For the CDR3, the DNA is TGTGCCAGCAGCCTTACGGGACAGCCCCTTAATGGCTACACCTTC.

The chain couples TRBV7-9 to TRBJ1-1; D ambiguous. Germline V gene lookup returns CDR1 SEHNR and CDR2 FQNEAQ (reference sequence). The CDR3 contains 13 residues. V was trimmed by 2 bases and J by 0 bases, leaving 4 bases between them. The CDR3 coding sequence is TGTGCCAGCAGCTTATTGGTGAACACTGAAGCTTTCTTT. Protein product: CASSLLVNTEAFF.

This rearrangement joins TRBV27 to TRBJ1-5; a possible D gene is TRBD1 (5 bases). Trimming stripped 2 bases from V and 6 bases from J, with 11 bases between. Germline lookup yields CDR1 MNHEY and CDR2 SMNVEV (reference sequence). The CDR3 has 14 amino acids. This CDR3 reads CASSLGGVGQPQHF. CDR3 DNA: TGTGCCAGCAGTTTAGGAGGGGTTGGTCAGCCCCAGCATTTT.

The chain recombines TRBV11-2 with TRBJ2-1, with D perhaps matching TRBD2 (6 bases). V dropped 5 bases and J dropped 0 bases, with 14 bases sitting between them. CDR1 SGHAT and CDR2 FQNNGV come from the germline V gene. The CDR3 extends over 16 amino acids. DNA for the CDR3: TGTGCCAGCAGCGCTCCCGGGACTCACTCCTACAATGAGCAGTTCTTC. It encodes CASSAPGTHSYNEQFF.

The chain couples TRBV7-6 to TRBJ2-3; 10 bases match TRBD2. Germline-derived CDR1 and CDR2 are SGHVS and FNYEAQ. After removal of 4 bases from V and 2 bases from J, the junction contained 3 bases not matched to a gene. The CDR3 is made up of 15 amino acids. The CDR3 region is CASSSSGSPTDTQYF. In DNA form, the CDR3 reads TGTGCCAGCAGCTCTAGCGGGAGCCCCACAGATACGCAGTATTTT.

The CDR3 spells CASSLTGGQGYEQYF. The DNA for the CDR3 is TGTGCCAGCAGCTTAACTGGGGGACAGGGTTACGAGCAGTACTTC. This chain uses TRBV9 with TRBJ2-7; 9 nucleotides match TRBD1. Germline V gives CDR1 SGDLS, CDR2 YYNGEE. V dropped 4 bases and J dropped 4; count of bases not matched to a gene: 9. The CDR3 covers 15 residues.